These 10 T cell receptor beta chains were all obtained from the same sample, sequenced in a study of T cell clones after liver transplantation. Sequencing used immunoSEQ multiplex PCR; TCRdb keeps in-frame clones, though not all of them. This sample has some 110,000 clones; 82% occur once, and the top ten carry 0.99%. This material consisted of CD4+ T cells from blood, taken before liver transplant. The receptors originated from a human donor who received a liver transplant.

V gene TRBV5-1 combines with J gene TRBJ2-1; D might be TRBD1 or TRBD2, each matching 5 bases. Per germline, CDR1 SGHRS and CDR2 YFSETQ. The V gene lost 6 bases and the J gene lost 7 bases, with 17 bases spanning the gap. The CDR3 consists of 14 residues. In DNA, the CDR3 is TGCGCCAGCATTGGGGACGGGCTGAGGAATGAGCAGTTCTTC. Encoded protein: CASIGDGLRNEQFF.

This chain connects TRBV19 to TRBJ1-2; D uncertain. The CDR3 runs to 14 residues. The germline V gene has CDR1 LNHDA and CDR2 SQIVND (reference sequence). V shed 3 bases and J shed 0 bases, with 8 bases lying between them. The CDR3 DNA reads TGTGCCAGTAGTATTTGGGGATCTAACTATGGCTACACCTTC. This gives the protein CASSIWGSNYGYTF.

With regard to this clone: The sample has other DNA sequences that encode this CDR3 too. The chain uses TRBV6-5 and TRBJ2-3; tentatively, D is TRBD1 or TRBD2 (7 bases each). CDR1 is MNHEY and CDR2 is SVGAGI in the germline V gene. The CDR3 consists of 16 residues. V was shortened by 2 bases and J by 1 base, with 13 bases between the two germline ends. CDR3: CASSYQGGPGTDTQYF. CDR3 nucleotide sequence: TGTGCCAGCAGTTACCAGGGGGGGCCTGGCACAGATACGCAGTATTTT.

The chain recombines TRBV9 with TRBJ2-6; D remains ambiguous. The CDR3 consists of 15 residues. V lost 2 bases, J lost 0 bases, and 6 bases lay in between. The germline V gene encodes CDR1 SGDLS and CDR2 YYNGEE. The CDR3, as DNA: TGTGCCAGCAGCGTGATGACCTCTGGGGCCAACGTCCTGACTTTC. Translated, it gives CASSVMTSGANVLTF. Based on the CDR3 plus reference TRBV9 and TRBJ2-6, the full variable domain is DSGVTQTPKHLITATGQRVTLRCSPRSGDLSVYWYQQSLDQGLQFLIQYYNGEERAKGNILERFSAQQFPDLHSELNLSSLELGDSALYFCASSVMTSGANVLTFGAGSRLTVL.

This chain uses TRBV10-3 with TRBJ2-1, with TRBD2 as a possible D gene (6 bases). From germline, CDR1 is ENHRY and CDR2 SYGVKD. This CDR3 contains 15 residues. V lost 4 bases and J 7 bases, leaving 17 bases between the germline ends. The CDR3 DNA reads as TGTGCCATCAGTGGGGGACTTACTATGCGGAATGAGCAGTTCTTC. Translated, it gives CAISGGLTMRNEQFF.

The chain employs TRBV11-2 and TRBJ2-7; D possibly uses TRBD1 or TRBD2 (5 bases each). Between the trimmed V and J ends, which lost 7 bases and 0 bases, there was a span of 25 bases. Germline assignment: CDR1 SGHAT and CDR2 FQNNGV. The CDR3 is made up of 18 amino acids. CDR3 in amino acids: CASTNLVSNPGSSYEQYF. CDR3 DNA sequence: TGTGCCAGCACCAACTTAGTGTCAAATCCAGGGAGCTCCTACGAGCAGTACTTC. Based on the CDR3 plus reference TRBV11-2 and TRBJ2-7, the full variable domain is EAGVAQSPRYKIIEKRQSVAFWCNPISGHATLYWYQQILGQGPKLLIQFQNNGVVDDSQLPKDRFSAERLKGVDSTLKIQPAKLEDSAVYLCASTNLVSNPGSSYEQYFGPGTRLTVT.

On this clone: Different DNA sequences within this sample yield the same CDR3. The chain links TRBV7-3 to TRBJ1-1; D perhaps matches TRBD1 (6 bases). V was clipped by 5 bases and J by 1 base, with 8 bases between them. The CDR3 is 13 amino acids. The V gene's germline CDR1 is SGHTA and CDR2 FQGTGA. CDR3 sequence reads: CASSLGQNTEAFF. The CDR3, as DNA: TGTGCCAGCAGCCTGGGACAGAACACTGAAGCTTTCTTT.

The V call is TRBV4-1, the J call TRBJ2-7; no reliable D call. This CDR3 has 16 amino acids. Germline V lookup: CDR1 MGHRA, CDR2 YSYEKL. V lost 2 bases, J lost 4 bases, and 18 bases lay in between. CDR3 coding DNA: TGCGCCAGCAGCCAATGGGGTAGCCGTTCCTTTTACGAGCAGTACTTC. This encodes CASSQWGSRSFYEQYF.

This chain links TRBV2 with TRBJ2-3, with 10 bases that match TRBD2. With 6 bases clipped from V and 1 base from J, the junction kept 4 bases outside the gene matches. The CDR3 is 15 amino acids. Germline V gene sequence: CDR1 SNHLY, CDR2 FYNNEI. CDR3 residues: CASRGTSVGTDTQYF. The CDR3 nucleotides read TGTGCCAGCAGGGGGACTAGCGTTGGCACAGATACGCAGTATTTT.

This chain links TRBV7-9 with TRBJ1-3, with D uncertain. This CDR3 is 16 amino acids long. Trimming removed 5 bases at V and 0 bases at J, with 14 bases between. Germline CDR1 and CDR2: SEHNR and FQNEAQ (reference sequence). The CDR3 DNA reads TGTGCCAGCAGCCCAACTGGGGTAGGCTCTGGAAACACCATATATTTT. Its translation: CASSPTGVGSGNTIYF.